The sequence of this TCR beta chain was determined in a study of Tregs in tolerant kidney transplant recipients (dated by TCRdb to about 2019). Background on the whole study: The transplants used related donors along with nonmyeloablative bone marrow transplantation, and in the human trials mixed chimerism was transient. The study used TCRbeta sequencing to identify donor-specific regulatory T cells before combined kidney and bone marrow transplantation, then tracked those cells after transplant.

The time point label on this specimen signifies: blood sample drawn before combined kidney and bone marrow transplant. Unstimulated Tregs (CD4+CD25+CD127-), CD4+ non-Tregs (CD4+CD25-), CD4 and CD8 cells were FACS-sorted from thawed PBMCs. The patients were a handful of recipients of combined kidney and bone marrow transplants from the ITN036ST trial, and samples were available only from these trial subjects. Healthy control blood was processed to PBMCs with a Ficoll density gradient and then cryopreserved, whereas patient PBMCs were collected both before and after transplant. The full study reports these points: In tolerant patients, the expansion of donor-specific Tregs was greater than global Treg expansion, suggesting that the expansion was antigen-driven rather than nonspecific. The study was limited by small patient numbers, and the findings need validation in larger populations and under other immunosuppression protocols. Although technical replication error seemed to be minimal, the question of biological reproducibility was not addressed directly. Expanding Tregs with activated donor B cells appeared to identify the most biologically relevant and donor-specific TCRbeta repertoire. For some patients, the PCR primers changed as time went on, which meant samples from those patients could not be compared with one another at the nucleotide level.

V is shortened by 5 bases, J by 4 bases, and the region joining them spans 12 bases. The CDR3 starts with the cysteine, ends with the phenylalanine, and has 15 residues. Kept here is only the CDR3 DNA, which spans 45 bases and is read in frame from base 1. In the germline V gene (reference sequence), CDR1 corresponds to LNHNV and CDR2 to YYDKDF. For TCRbeta CDR3 sequencing, genomic DNA was extracted from sorted cells using the QIAGEN DNeasy Blood and Tissue Kit. High-throughput TCRbeta CDR3 sequencing, including PCR amplification with bias correction and internal controls, was performed commercially through immunoSEQ. The paper's data handling went like this. A unique productive TCRbeta sequence was defined by the CDR3 nucleotide sequence when primers matched, and otherwise by the CDR3 amino acid sequence together with the Vbeta and Jbeta genes. Sorting error was corrected by removing sequences shared between sorted populations at a frequency ratio of 2:1 or less, and the remaining shared sequences were assigned to the higher population. Sequences were defined as donor-reactive when expanded at least 5-fold in CFSE-low cells versus unstimulated cells and present at a frequency of at least 0.01% in CFSE-low cells. Repertoire divergence was quantified by Jensen-Shannon divergence using the top 100 TCRbeta sequences ranked by frequency. When a sample had multiple sequencing runs, each run was corrected for sorting error separately and the runs were then pooled. TCRdb's version of the immuneACCESS table is confined to in-frame rearrangements and falls short of the full clone set. An unresolved V gene accounts for under half of the shortfall where checked; the remainder is of unknown origin. The D gene and trimming were derived from the DNA, and the V and J assignments and clone size from that table. Within this sample are some 70,000 clones, with about 89% of them counted one time only. Of the sample, around 0.38% falls within the top ten clones.

Remarks on this clone: No antigen is known for it. Base qualities were left out, and no much larger clone turns up one base away.

The sequence came from a human donor who received a combined kidney and bone marrow transplant. The V and J genes are TRBV15 and TRBJ2-6, with an unclear D gene assignment. This material consisted of CD4+ T cells from blood, taken before the transplant. The bases read TGTGCCACCAGCGACCAACTCGGGGGGGCCAACGTCCTGACTTTC. Its protein is CATSDQLGGANVLTF.